This T cell receptor (beta chain) emerged from a study of blood T cell repertoires in COVID-19. Background on the study: Spain, Italy and the United States supplied samples that represented acute and convalescent COVID-19. Sample material is recorded as cDNA or gDNA derived from T cells, B-cell-depleted T cells, or PBMCs.

Original methodology: Reference gene primer amplification yielded estimated nucleated cell counts. Clones were sequenced by immunoSEQ multiplex PCR, and TCRdb holds only the in-frame ones, with some missing. V, J and clone size were drawn from that table, and D and trimming were deduced from the DNA. Here the sample spans roughly 220,000 clones, around four fifths being singletons. CDR1 and CDR2 from the germline V gene are KGHSH and LQKENI. CDR3 size: 15 residues. The V gene lost 4 bases and the J gene lost 5 bases, with 17 bases spanning the gap. This receptor was obtained from a young man with active or convalescent COVID-19. The sample was peripheral blood. The chain joins TRBV18 to TRBJ2-5, with no clear D. CDR3 nucleotide sequence: TGTGCCAGCTCACATGATCAGGAACAGTGGGAGACCCAGTACTTC. This codes for CASSHDQEQWETQYF.